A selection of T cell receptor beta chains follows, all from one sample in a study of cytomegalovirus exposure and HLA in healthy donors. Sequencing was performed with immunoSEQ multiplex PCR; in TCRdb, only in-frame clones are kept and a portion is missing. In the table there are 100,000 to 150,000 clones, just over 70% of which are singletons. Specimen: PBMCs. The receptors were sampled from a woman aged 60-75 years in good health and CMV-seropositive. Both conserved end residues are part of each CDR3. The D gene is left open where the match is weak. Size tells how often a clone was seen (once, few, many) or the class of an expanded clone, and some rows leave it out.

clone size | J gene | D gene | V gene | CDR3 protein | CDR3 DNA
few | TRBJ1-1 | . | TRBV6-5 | CASIIEKNTEAFF | TGTGCCAGCATTATAGAGAAGAACACTGAAGCTTTCTTT
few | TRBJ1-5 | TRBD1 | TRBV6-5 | CASSQGASQPQHF | TGTGCCAGCAGTCAGGGGGCGAGCCAGCCCCAGCATTTT
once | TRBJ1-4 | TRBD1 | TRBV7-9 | CASSFVGDSGEKLFF | TGTGCCAGCAGCTTTGTTGGGGACAGTGGAGAAAAACTGTTTTTT
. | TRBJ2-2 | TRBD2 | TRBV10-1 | CASSVGGGRTGELFF | TGCGCCAGCAGTGTTGGCGGGGGGCGCACCGGGGAGCTGTTTTTT
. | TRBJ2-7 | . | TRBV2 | CASSLLSLGEQYF | TGTGCCAGCAGTCTCCTCTCACTCGGCGAGCAGTACTTC
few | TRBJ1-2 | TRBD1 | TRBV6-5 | CASSSTGGANYGYTF | TGTGCCAGCAGTTCGACAGGGGGCGCGAACTATGGCTACACCTTC
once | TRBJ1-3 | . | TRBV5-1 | CASSPRVGPGNTIYF | TGCGCCAGCAGCCCCAGGGTAGGGCCTGGAAACACCATATATTTT
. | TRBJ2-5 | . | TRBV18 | CASSEQETQYF | TGTGCCAGCTCAGAGCAAGAGACCCAGTACTTC
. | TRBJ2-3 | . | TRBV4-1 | CASSQVRGTTTDTQYF | TGCGCCAGCAGCCAAGTGCGGGGAACCACTACAGATACGCAGTATTTT
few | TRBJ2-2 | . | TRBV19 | CASSPRAWASTGELFF | TGTGCCAGTTCCCCGCGGGCGTGGGCGAGCACCGGGGAGCTGTTTTTT
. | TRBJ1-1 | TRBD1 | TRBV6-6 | CASRGTVIRTEAFF | TGTGCCAGCAGAGGGACAGTTATACGGACTGAAGCTTTCTTT
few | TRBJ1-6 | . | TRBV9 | CASSDRGGGRSPLHF | TGTGCCAGCAGCGACCGGGGGGGTGGGAGATCACCCCTCCACTTT
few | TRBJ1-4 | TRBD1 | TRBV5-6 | CASSMQGVELFF | TGTGCCAGCAGCATGCAGGGGGTAGAACTGTTTTTT
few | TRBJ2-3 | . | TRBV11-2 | CASSPPLVADTQYF | TGTGCCAGCAGCCCCCCGCTAGTGGCAGATACGCAGTATTTT
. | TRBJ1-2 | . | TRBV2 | CASSQTSYYGYTF | TGTGCCAGCAGCCAAACATCGTACTATGGCTACACCTTC
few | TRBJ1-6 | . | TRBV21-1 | CASSYFGEAPLHF | TGTGCCAGCAGTTACTTCGGGGAGGCACCCCTCCACTTT
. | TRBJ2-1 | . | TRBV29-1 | CSVTTVYNEQFF | TGCAGCGTCACGACAGTTTACAATGAGCAGTTCTTC
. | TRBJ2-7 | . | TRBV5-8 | CASSPYPGTGLGTQYF | TGTGCCAGCAGCCCCTATCCAGGGACTGGTCTGGGAACACAGTACTTC
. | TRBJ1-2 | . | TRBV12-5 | CASGPHGRSGNYGYTF | TGTGCTAGTGGACCCCACGGTCGGTCGGGAAACTATGGCTACACCTTC
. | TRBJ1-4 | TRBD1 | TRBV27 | CASSFHRDRGRNEKLFF | TGTGCCAGCAGTTTCCACCGGGACAGGGGGCGGAATGAAAAACTGTTTTTT
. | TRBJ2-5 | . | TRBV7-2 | CASSLGERLNQETQYF | TGTGCCAGCAGCTTAGGTGAGAGACTCAACCAAGAGACCCAGTACTTC
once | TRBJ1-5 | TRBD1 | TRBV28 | CASSRPGTALYSNQPQHF | TGTGCCAGCAGCCGACCCGGGACAGCCCTTTATAGCAATCAGCCCCAGCATTTT
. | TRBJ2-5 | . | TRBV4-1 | CASSPRGALRETQYF | TGCGCCAGCAGCCCCAGGGGAGCCCTCAGGGAGACCCAGTACTTC
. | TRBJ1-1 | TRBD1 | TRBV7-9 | CASSYEGAGTEAFF | TGTGCCAGCAGCTACGAGGGGGCAGGCACTGAAGCTTTCTTT
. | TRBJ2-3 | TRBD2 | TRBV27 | CASSSPGASGDRVDTQYF | TGTGCCAGCAGTTCACCAGGGGCTAGCGGGGACAGAGTAGATACGCAGTATTTT
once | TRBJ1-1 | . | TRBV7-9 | CAKGDTEAFF | TGTGCCAAAGGGGACACTGAAGCTTTCTTT
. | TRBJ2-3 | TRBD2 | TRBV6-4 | CASSDPSSGGANWSDTQYF | TGTGCCAGCAGTGACCCCTCTAGCGGGGGGGCAAATTGGTCAGATACGCAGTATTTT
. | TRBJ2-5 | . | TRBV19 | CASSIDSGLGETQYF | TGTGCCAGTAGTATAGATTCGGGTCTGGGAGAGACCCAGTACTTC
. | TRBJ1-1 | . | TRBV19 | CASSIGPQGRNTEAFF | TGTGCCAGTAGTATAGGACCACAGGGAAGAAACACTGAAGCTTTCTTT
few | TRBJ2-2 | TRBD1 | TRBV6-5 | CASSYHDRDRELFF | TGTGCCAGCAGTTACCATGACAGGGATCGGGAGCTGTTTTTT
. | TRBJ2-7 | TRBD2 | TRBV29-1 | CSVDSSGGTYEQYF | TGCAGCGTTGACTCTAGCGGGGGGACCTACGAGCAGTACTTC
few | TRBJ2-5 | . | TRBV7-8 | CASSLGAGGYQETQYF | TGTGCCAGCAGCTTAGGGGCCGGTGGGTACCAAGAGACCCAGTACTTC
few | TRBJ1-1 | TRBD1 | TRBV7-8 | CASSLQGGNTEAFF | TGTGCCAGCAGCCTACAGGGGGGGAACACTGAAGCTTTCTTT
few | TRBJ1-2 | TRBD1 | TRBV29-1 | CSVDWGQGHGYTF | TGCAGCGTTGATTGGGGACAGGGGCATGGCTACACCTTC
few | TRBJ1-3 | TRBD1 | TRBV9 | CASSETGISGNTIYF | TGTGCCAGCAGCGAGACAGGGATCTCTGGAAACACCATATATTTT
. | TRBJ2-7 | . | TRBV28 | CASSGADTPYEQYF | TGTGCCAGCAGTGGGGCGGACACCCCCTACGAGCAGTACTTC
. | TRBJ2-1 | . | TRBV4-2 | CASSQDLGGYNEQFF | TGTGCCAGCAGCCAAGATTTAGGGGGCTACAATGAGCAGTTCTTC
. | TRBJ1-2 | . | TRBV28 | CASLNGGRLRDYTF | TGTGCCAGCCTTAACGGCGGCAGGCTCCGGGACTACACCTTC
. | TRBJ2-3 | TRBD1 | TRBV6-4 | CASSLQQGSTDTQYF | TGTGCCAGCAGTCTGCAACAGGGGAGCACAGATACGCAGTATTTT
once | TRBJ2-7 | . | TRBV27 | CASSTQGYEQYF | TGTGCCAGCAGTACCCAGGGTTACGAGCAGTACTTC
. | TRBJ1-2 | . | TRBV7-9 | CSSEKGHGYTF | TGTTCCAGCGAAAAGGGGCATGGCTACACCTTC
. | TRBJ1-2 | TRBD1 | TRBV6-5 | CASSLGQGARRGYTF | TGTGCCAGCAGCCTCGGACAGGGGGCAAGGCGCGGCTACACCTTC